The sequence of this T cell receptor beta chain was determined in a study of T cell responses to AZD1222 COVID-19 vaccine. Study-level information: Second doses at about 4 or about 12 weeks were pooled. General study findings and limits: Spike-wide vaccine-associated CD4 TCRs dominated at 160-218 and 743-854. Repertoire sampling occurred only after the peak T cell response. Close to half of spike-specific TCRs reportedly recognize unmutated variant regions.

As to this clone: The antigen remains unidentified.

This CDR3 comprises 14 residues. Trimming removed 1 base from V and 0 bases from J, with 7 bases in between. Germline V lookup: CDR1 MNHNS, CDR2 SASEGT. TCRdb's copy holds only in-frame clones and misses some; the assay was immunoSEQ multiplex PCR. The profile shows 90,000 to 120,000 clones, 93% of them singletons. The TCR sequence derives from an adult in good health. The rearrangement uses TRBV6-1 and TRBJ2-7; D is ambiguous. Material: peripheral blood, obtained on day 0 of AZD1222 vaccination. The CDR3 region is CASSEGGTSYEQYF. The CDR3 region has the DNA TGTGCCAGCAGTGAAGGCGGTACCTCCTACGAGCAGTACTTC.